This entry concerns a single T cell receptor (beta chain). The sample belongs to a study of T cell responses to AZD1222 COVID-19 vaccine. Trimming took 5 bases from V and 8 from J; bases not matched to a gene: 4. CDR3 length equals 12 residues. CDR1 is SGHVS, CDR2 FQNEAQ, per germline. Profiling relied on immunoSEQ multiplex PCR, and the TCRdb table lists in-frame clones only, not all of them. The profile covers 100,000 to 150,000 clones, with around 87% appearing a single time and about 10% taken by the ten largest. The source is an adult in good health. Sequencing used peripheral blood, obtained on day 0 of AZD1222 vaccination. The rearrangement uses TRBV7-8 and TRBJ1-2; 8 nucleotides agree with TRBD1. CDR3 sequence: CASSLGQGGYTF. In DNA form, the CDR3 reads TGTGCCAGCAGCCTCGGACAGGGAGGCTACACCTTC.